The 24 T cell receptor beta chains listed next were all sequenced from one sample in a study of Ad26.COV2.S vaccination and SARS-CoV-2 variants. Libraries were prepared by immunoSEQ multiplex PCR; TCRdb keeps only in-frame clonotypes and omits some of them. The table includes about 440,000 clones, 90% detected once. Treatment defined: roughly 18 received Ad26.COV2.S at low or high dose, single or two shots; roughly 5 received placebo; per-sample allocation not given. Day 63 after the first injection of vaccine or placebo was the sampling time. The sequences come from peripheral blood, collected in a trial of Ad26.COV2.S vaccine versus placebo. The receptors here all came from a person between 18 and 65 years old who received the Ad26.COV2.S COVID-19 vaccine or a placebo.

The chain couples TRBV5-1 to TRBJ2-7, with a tentative D call TRBD2 (5 bases). In germline, CDR1 is SGHRS, CDR2 YFSETQ. V lost 5 bases, J lost 2 bases, and 26 bases lay in between. The CDR3 consists of 18 residues. This CDR3 reads CASRGEENPRRPAYEQYF. The CDR3 bases are TGCGCCAGCAGGGGAGAGGAGAATCCGCGCAGGCCAGCCTACGAGCAGTACTTC.

The CDR3: CASSLEGTGLTNEQFF. DNA of the CDR3: TGTGCCAGCAGTTTAGAAGGGACAGGTCTGACCAATGAGCAGTTCTTC. This chain connects TRBV28 to TRBJ2-1; 8 nucleotides agree with TRBD1. The V gene end was trimmed by 2 bases and the J gene end by 6 bases; junction bases not matched to a gene: 9. This CDR3 has 16 residues. Germline V gives CDR1 MDHEN, CDR2 SYDVKM.

J is TRBJ2-7 and V is TRBV15, with D tentatively TRBD2 (6 bases). Trimming pared 0 bases from V and 1 base from J, leaving 10 bases between. The CDR3 loop spans 15 amino acids. The germline V gene encodes CDR1 LNHNV and CDR2 YYDKDF (reference sequence). The CDR3 sequence is CATSRDSRGSYEQYF. CDR3 in DNA: TGTGCCACCAGCAGAGATTCGCGGGGATCCTACGAGCAGTACTTC.

The chain employs TRBV23-1 and TRBJ2-1; 11 nucleotides align to TRBD2. TRBV23-1 qualifies as an ORF whose function is uncertain. CDR3 length equals 20 residues. Unmatched junction bases numbered 18, after V lost 0 bases and J lost 8 bases. In DNA, the CDR3 is TGCGCCAGCAGTCAATCGATCTTAGAAAGACTAGCGGGGAAGGGCGATGAGCAGTTCTTC. The encoded protein is CASSQSILERLAGKGDEQFF.

J is TRBJ1-5 and V is TRBV28, with 7 bases aligning to TRBD1. The length of the CDR3 is 15 residues. Germline V lookup: CDR1 MDHEN, CDR2 SYDVKM. The ends lost 6 bases at V and 5 bases at J; junction bases unmatched: 10. The CDR3 protein is CASRKIGTADQPQHF. The CDR3 region has the DNA TGTGCCAGCAGAAAGATCGGGACAGCCGATCAGCCCCAGCATTTT.

V usage is TRBV7-9 and J usage is TRBJ2-2, with D perhaps TRBD2 (6 bases). The CDR3 extends over 16 amino acids. Trimming left V 8 bases short and J 2 bases short, with 18 bases between. Germline V gives CDR1 SEHNR, CDR2 FQNEAQ (reference sequence). CDR3: CASDRRRAANTGELFF. The CDR3 nucleotides are TGTGCCAGCGACCGCCGGAGGGCAGCAAACACCGGGGAGCTGTTTTTT. Using reference TRBV7-9 and TRBJ2-2 for the parts outside the CDR3, the full variable domain is DTGVSQNPRHKITKRGQNVTFRCDPISEHNRLYWYRQTLGQGPEFLTYFQNEAQLEKSRLLSDRFSAERPKGSFSTLEIQRTEQGDSAMYLCASDRRRAANTGELFFGEGSRLTVL.

This clone was seen once. The chain uses TRBV27 and TRBJ2-5; 12 bases fit TRBD2. The CDR3 length is 17 residues. The ends lost 8 bases at V and 1 base at J; junction bases unmatched: 11. Germline V lookup: CDR1 MNHEY, CDR2 SMNVEV (reference sequence). The CDR3 coding sequence is TGTGCCAGCCGGAGACTAGCGGGAGTCAGGACCCAAGAGACCCAGTACTTC. It is translated as CASRRLAGVRTQETQYF.

CDR3 residues: CAWSGGTNQPQHF. CDR3 in DNA: TGTGCCTGGAGTGGGGGAACCAATCAGCCCCAGCATTTT. The chain couples TRBV30 to TRBJ1-5; D not certain. This CDR3 spans 13 amino acids. Germline V gene lookup returns CDR1 GTSNPN and CDR2 SVGIG (reference sequence). Trimming shortened V by 1 base and J by 3 bases, and 7 bases separated the two germline ends.

The genes are TRBV6-4 and TRBJ2-1; 12 bases match TRBD1. Germline V gene sequence: CDR1 MRHNA, CDR2 SNTAGT. Trimming at V came to 3 bases and at J to 7 bases, leaving 7 bases not matched to a gene. This CDR3 contains 16 residues. The CDR3 reads CASSETGQGAFNEQFF. As DNA, the CDR3 is TGTGCCAGCAGTGAGACGGGACAGGGGGCTTTTAATGAGCAGTTCTTC.

V and J are TRBV7-2 and TRBJ2-7; D unresolved. V was shortened by 1 base and J by 5 bases, with 15 bases between the two germline ends. The CDR3 is 15 amino acids. Per the germline V gene, CDR1 is SGHTA and CDR2 is FQGNSA. The CDR3 protein is CASSLGDGVGHEQYF. As DNA, the CDR3 is TGTGCCAGCAGCTTAGGGGATGGGGTAGGCCACGAGCAGTACTTC. The variable domain in full, with the rest retrieved from reference TRBV7-2 and TRBJ2-7, is GAGVSQSPSNKVTEKGKDVELRCDPISGHTALYWYRQSLGQGLEFLIYFQGNSAPDKSGLPSDRFSAERTGGSVSTLTIQRTQQEDSAVYLCASSLGDGVGHEQYFGPGTRLTVT.

The chain employs TRBV5-1 and TRBJ2-2, with 8 bases lining up with TRBD2. Germline V gene sequence: CDR1 SGHRS, CDR2 YFSETQ. Trimming cost V 4 bases and J 4 bases; bases outside gene matches: 12. This CDR3 contains 17 residues. The CDR3 region is CASSPSRGRLATGELFF. CDR3 nucleotides: TGCGCCAGCAGCCCAAGTCGCGGGAGGTTGGCCACCGGGGAGCTGTTTTTT.

This chain joins TRBV19 and TRBJ2-2, with D tentatively TRBD2 (5 bases). Germline V CDR1 and CDR2: LNHDA, SQIVND (reference sequence). V was clipped by 5 bases and J by 3 bases, with 13 bases between them. This CDR3 is built from 15 residues. The CDR3 nucleotides read TGTGCCAGTAGTCCTTCGGGAACCCACACCGGGGAGCTGTTTTTT. It encodes CASSPSGTHTGELFF.

This chain uses TRBV10-3 with TRBJ2-1; 12 nucleotides line up with TRBD2. V gave up 2 bases and J gave up 1 base; unmatched junction bases: 9. The CDR3 covers 19 residues. Germline CDR1 is ENHRY and CDR2 is SYGVKD. CDR3 bases: TGTGCCATCAGTGAGACTGAGACTAGCGGGAGTTGGTCCTACAATGAGCAGTTCTTC. Its translation: CAISETETSGSWSYNEQFF.

The rearrangement links TRBV10-1 to TRBJ2-7; 8 nucleotides match TRBD1. The germline gives CDR1 WNHNN, CDR2 SYGVQD (reference sequence). V was clipped by 6 bases and J by 6 bases; unmatched bases: 16. This CDR3 spans 16 amino acids. CDR3 in amino acids: CASRYSQGEGLSEQYF. The CDR3 nucleotides read TGCGCCAGCAGGTATTCACAGGGGGAAGGCCTATCCGAGCAGTACTTC.

The gene calls are TRBV4-3 and TRBJ2-7, with 9 bases fitting TRBD1. The V segment lost 0 bases and the J segment 6 bases; nucleotides outside the gene matches: 6. From germline, CDR1 is LGHNA and CDR2 YSLEER. CDR3 size: 15 residues. CDR3 protein: CASSQDGTGFSEQYF. The CDR3 nucleotides are TGCGCCAGCAGCCAAGACGGGACAGGGTTTTCCGAGCAGTACTTC.

The DNA for the CDR3 is TGTGCCAGCAGCCCTAGTGGTGAGCAGTTCTTC. Encoded protein: CASSPSGEQFF. The V call is TRBV11-2, the J call TRBJ2-1; D is uncertain. The CDR3 is made up of 11 amino acids. With 5 bases removed from V and 9 bases from J, the gap between germline ends came to 8 bases. CDR1 is SGHAT, CDR2 FQNNGV, per germline.

The chain couples TRBV7-2 to TRBJ2-4; D is unclear. In germline, CDR1 is SGHTA, CDR2 FQGNSA. This CDR3 is 13 amino acids long. V was cut by 0 bases and J by 7 bases, with 7 bases left in between. The chain's CDR3 is CASSLAPANIQYF. The CDR3 DNA reads TGTGCCAGCAGCTTAGCTCCGGCGAACATTCAGTACTTC.

V and J are TRBV19 and TRBJ2-2; the D gene is possibly TRBD2 (6 bases). The V and J ends lost 3 bases and 7 bases respectively, with 18 bases between them. The CDR3 length is 16 residues. Germline V gives CDR1 LNHDA, CDR2 SQIVND (reference sequence). The chain's CDR3 is CASSIAASSDGGELFF. The CDR3 DNA is TGTGCCAGTAGTATCGCGGCGTCTAGCGACGGCGGGGAGCTGTTTTTT.

This sequence joins TRBV20-1 and TRBJ2-5, with D unclear. Germline lookup yields CDR1 DFQATT and CDR2 SNEGSKA (reference sequence). The CDR3 covers 13 residues. Trimming pared 3 bases from V and 5 bases from J, leaving 13 bases between. Written as DNA, the CDR3 is TGCAGTGCTAGTTTTGTGGTTGAGGAGACCCAGTACTTC. Its translation is CSASFVVEETQYF.

There are a few counts of this clone. The same CDR3 can be traced to other DNA sequences in this sample. The rearrangement joins TRBV18 to TRBJ2-7, with TRBD1 as a possible D gene (6 bases). Germline lookup yields CDR1 KGHSH and CDR2 LQKENI. Trimming took 4 bases from V and 0 from J, leaving 13 bases between them. This CDR3 contains 15 residues. The CDR3 coding sequence is TGTGCCAGCTCACTGTCGGGACAAGACTCCTACGAGCAGTACTTC. This encodes CASSLSGQDSYEQYF.

The chain links TRBV5-1 to TRBJ2-3, with 10 bases lining up with TRBD1. Trimming removed 4 bases from V and 2 bases from J; junction bases left unmatched: 10. This CDR3 comprises 17 residues. CDR1 is SGHRS, CDR2 YFSETQ, per germline. As DNA, the CDR3 is TGCGCCAGCAGCCCGGCGACAGGGGGCGCTGACACAGATACGCAGTATTTT. Encoded protein: CASSPATGGADTDTQYF.

This chain connects TRBV15 to TRBJ2-5; TRBD2 agrees at 10 bases. Trimming removed 5 bases from V and 5 bases from J; junction bases left unmatched: 5. The CDR3 runs 14 residues. Germline values: CDR1 LNHNV, CDR2 YYDKDF (reference sequence). The CDR3 sequence: CATSGGLAVETQYF. CDR3 nucleotide sequence: TGTGCCACCAGCGGAGGACTAGCGGTTGAGACCCAGTACTTC.

This clone has just a few counts. The J gene is TRBJ2-7, the V gene TRBV13; D is perhaps TRBD1 (6 bases). Germline values: CDR1 PRHDT, CDR2 FYEKMQ (reference sequence). The CDR3 loop spans 13 amino acids. Between the trimmed V and J ends, which lost 5 bases and 0 bases, there was a span of 8 bases. As DNA, the CDR3 is TGTGCCAGCAGCAGACAGGACTCCTACGAGCAGTACTTC. It translates to CASSRQDSYEQYF.

V usage is TRBV7-2 and J usage is TRBJ1-5, with D unresolved. V was cut by 1 base and J by 4 bases, with 11 bases left in between. CDR1 is SGHTA, CDR2 FQGNSA, per germline. This CDR3 has 15 residues. For the CDR3, the DNA is TGTGCCAGCAGCTTAGAACTGGGCCGAAATCAGCCCCAGCATTTT. Its translation is CASSLELGRNQPQHF.